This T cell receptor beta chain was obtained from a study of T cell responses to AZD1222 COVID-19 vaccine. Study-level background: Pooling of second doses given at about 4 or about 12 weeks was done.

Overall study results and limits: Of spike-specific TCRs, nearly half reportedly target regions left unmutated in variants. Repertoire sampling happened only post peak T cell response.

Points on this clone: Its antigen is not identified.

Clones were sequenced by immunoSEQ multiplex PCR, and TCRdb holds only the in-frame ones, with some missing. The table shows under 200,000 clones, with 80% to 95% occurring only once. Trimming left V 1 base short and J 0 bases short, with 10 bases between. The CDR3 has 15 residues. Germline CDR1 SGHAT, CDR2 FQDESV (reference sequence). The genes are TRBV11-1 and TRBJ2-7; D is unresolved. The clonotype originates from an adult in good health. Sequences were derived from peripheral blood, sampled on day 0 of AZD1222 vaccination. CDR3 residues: CASSLESLPSYEQYF. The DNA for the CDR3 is TGTGCCAGCAGCTTAGAATCCCTACCCTCCTACGAGCAGTACTTC.